The entry that follows covers one TCR beta chain sequence. Assay used: immunoSEQ multiplex PCR; TCRdb lists only in-frame clones, some missing. The table lists approximately 200,000 clones, around 87% of them singletons. Enrolled through a virtual design, the participants were between roughly 18 and 90 years of age and came from about two dozen US areas. This specimen belongs to a study of blood T cell repertoires in COVID-19. Background on the study: Some COVID-19 samples were acute and others convalescent; all came from the United States, Italy and Spain. T cells, B-cell-depleted T cells, or PBMCs supplied cDNA or gDNA.

CDR3 length: 14 residues. Trimming took off 5 bases at V and 2 bases at J, with 13 bases between the two ends. The germline V gene has CDR1 SGHAT and CDR2 FQNNGV. The material sequenced was PBMCs or T cells enriched from blood (not recorded which). The chain links TRBV11-2 to TRBJ2-7, with a tentative D call TRBD1 (6 bases). This receptor was obtained from a man aged 25 to 40 in a cohort exposed to, infected with or recovered from COVID-19 (not recorded which). The DNA for the CDR3 is TGTGCCAGCAGCGTACGACAGGACCCCTACGAGCAGTACTTC. It encodes CASSVRQDPYEQYF.